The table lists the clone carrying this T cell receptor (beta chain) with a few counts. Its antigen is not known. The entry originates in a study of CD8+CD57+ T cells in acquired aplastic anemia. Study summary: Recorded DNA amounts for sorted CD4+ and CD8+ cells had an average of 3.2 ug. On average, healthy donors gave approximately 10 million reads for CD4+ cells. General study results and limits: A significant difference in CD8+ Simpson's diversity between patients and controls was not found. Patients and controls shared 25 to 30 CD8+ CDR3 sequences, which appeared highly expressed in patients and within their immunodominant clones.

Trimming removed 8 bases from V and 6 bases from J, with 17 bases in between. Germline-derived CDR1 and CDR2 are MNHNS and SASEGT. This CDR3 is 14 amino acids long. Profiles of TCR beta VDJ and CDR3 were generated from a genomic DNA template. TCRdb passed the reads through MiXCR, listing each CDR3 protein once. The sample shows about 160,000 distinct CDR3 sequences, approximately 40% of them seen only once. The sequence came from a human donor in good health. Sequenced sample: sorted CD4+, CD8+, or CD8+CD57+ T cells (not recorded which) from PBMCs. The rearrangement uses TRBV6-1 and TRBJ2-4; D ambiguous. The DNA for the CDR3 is TGTGCCAGCGCCCCCGGGCAGGAGCGAAACATTCAGTACTTC. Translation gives CASAPGQERNIQYF.